What follows are 5 T cell receptor beta chains derived from one specimen sequenced in a study of T cell changes during pregnancy in multiple sclerosis. Some clones are missing from TCRdb's copy, which holds only in-frame ones; the method was immunoSEQ multiplex PCR. The sample has about 86,000 clones; less than 95% are singletons. This specimen was peripheral blood, taken in the first trimester of pregnancy. Source of these receptors: a female donor in good health, enrolled as a control in a pregnancy study.

A single count supports this clone. The chain combines TRBV7-9 with TRBJ1-2; TRBD1 matches 8 bases. Looked up from germline, CDR1 is SEHNR and CDR2 is FQNEAQ (reference sequence). Trimming removed 4 bases from V and 4 bases from J; junction bases left unmatched: 5. The CDR3 covers 14 residues. CDR3 protein: CASSSQGAFYGYTF. The CDR3 coding sequence is TGTGCCAGCAGCTCCCAGGGGGCATTCTATGGCTACACCTTC.

The chain carries TRBV30 and TRBJ1-2, with no clear D. Germline loops: CDR1 GTSNPN, CDR2 SVGIG (reference sequence). The V and J ends lost 0 bases and 4 bases respectively, with 15 bases between them. CDR3 size: 15 residues. The CDR3 protein is CAWSVVPVASYGYTF. In nucleotides, the CDR3 is TGTGCCTGGAGTGTAGTTCCGGTTGCGAGCTATGGCTACACCTTC.

This clone was seen more than once but under ten times. The chain recombines TRBV6-5 with TRBJ1-5; possible D gene TRBD1, 6 bases. The CDR3 has 13 residues. V was pared by 8 bases and J by 5 bases, with 13 bases between. The germline V gene encodes CDR1 MNHEY and CDR2 SVGAGI. The CDR3 here is CASGDTGYQPQHF. As DNA, the CDR3 is TGTGCCAGCGGGGACACAGGTTATCAGCCCCAGCATTTT.

The J gene is TRBJ1-5, the V gene TRBV4-3; no clear D gene. V was shortened by 0 bases and J by 1 base, with 10 bases between the two germline ends. The CDR3 is made up of 16 amino acids. CDR1 and CDR2 from the germline V gene are LGHNA and YSLEER. The CDR3 DNA is TGCGCCAGCAGCCAAGAGCCGGTCGGGAGCAATCAGCCCCAGCATTTT. Translating it yields CASSQEPVGSNQPQHF.

The chain carries TRBV4-3 and TRBJ2-5, with D possibly being TRBD2 (5 bases). The germline gives CDR1 LGHNA, CDR2 YSLEER. The V end lost 0 bases, the J end lost 3 bases, and 14 bases lay between the germline ends. This CDR3 region has 16 residues. The CDR3 DNA follows: TGCGCCAGCAGCCAAGATTTCGCGCCGGGGAAAGAGACCCAGTACTTC. Its protein is CASSQDFAPGKETQYF.